One and the same sample provided the 2 T cell receptor beta chains below, sequenced in a study of CD8 T cells in ankylosing spondylitis listed by TCRdb under 2017. The library came from 5' RACE. Sequencing instrument: Illumina HiSeq 2500. TCRdb reran the public reads through fastp at Q25 and MiXCR, keeping productive beta chains. Identical CDR3 protein sequences are pooled into one entry, listed with their most common genes and DNA. This sample is represented by some 130,000 distinct CDR3 sequences; 5.5% to 7.5% of them were singletons. Around 12% of the sample lies in the top ten. Sample: blood, either unsorted or a sorted T cell fraction (not recorded which). All receptors derive from a female donor with ankylosing spondylitis or in good health (not recorded which).

This clonotype was picked up many times. The chain's CDR3 is CASSQRGREQYF. For the CDR3, the DNA is TGTGCCAGCAGTCAAAGGGGTCGGGAGCAGTACTTC. The V gene is TRBV27, the J gene TRBJ2-7; TRBD1 might be the D (5 bases). Deletions cut 5 bases from V and 7 bases from J, with 12 bases between. Germline V gene data show CDR1 as MNHEY and CDR2 as SMNVEV (reference sequence). The CDR3 extends over 12 amino acids.

Many counts were recorded for this clonotype. The chain uses TRBV4-1 and TRBJ1-3; no clear D gene. The CDR3 is made up of 15 amino acids. The V and J ends lost 0 bases and 1 base respectively, with 7 bases between them. Germline CDR1 MGHRA, CDR2 YSYEKL. The CDR3 bases are TGCGCCAGCAGCCAAGAATCCCTTTCTGGAAACACCATATATTTT. Protein: CASSQESLSGNTIYF.